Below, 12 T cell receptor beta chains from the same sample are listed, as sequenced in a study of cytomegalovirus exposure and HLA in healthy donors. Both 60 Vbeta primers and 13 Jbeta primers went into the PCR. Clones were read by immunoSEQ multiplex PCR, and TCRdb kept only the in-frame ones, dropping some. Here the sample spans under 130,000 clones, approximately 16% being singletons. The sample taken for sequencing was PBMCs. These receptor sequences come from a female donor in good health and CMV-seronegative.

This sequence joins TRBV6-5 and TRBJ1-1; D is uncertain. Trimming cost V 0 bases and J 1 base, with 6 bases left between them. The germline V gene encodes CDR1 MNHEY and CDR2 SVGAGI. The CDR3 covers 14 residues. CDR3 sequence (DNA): TGTGCCAGCAGTTACTCTCGACAGAACACTGAAGCTTTCTTT. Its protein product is CASSYSRQNTEAFF.

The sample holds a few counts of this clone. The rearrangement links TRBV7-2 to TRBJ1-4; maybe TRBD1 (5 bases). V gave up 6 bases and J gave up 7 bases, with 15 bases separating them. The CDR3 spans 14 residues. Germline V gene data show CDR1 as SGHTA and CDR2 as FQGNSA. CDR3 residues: CASSPQAEGEKLFF. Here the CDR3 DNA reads TGTGCCAGCAGTCCACAGGCGGAGGGTGAAAAACTGTTTTTT. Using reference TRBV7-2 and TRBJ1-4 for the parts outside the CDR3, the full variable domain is GAGVSQSPSNKVTEKGKDVELRCDPISGHTALYWYRQSLGQGLEFLIYFQGNSAPDKSGLPSDRFSAERTGGSVSTLTIQRTQQEDSAVYLCASSPQAEGEKLFFGSGTQLSVL.

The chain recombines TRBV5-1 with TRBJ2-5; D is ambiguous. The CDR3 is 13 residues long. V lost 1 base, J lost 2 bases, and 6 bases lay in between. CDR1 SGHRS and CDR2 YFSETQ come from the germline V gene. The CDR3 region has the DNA TGCGCCAGCAGCTTGATCAGTCAAGAGACCCAGTACTTC. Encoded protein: CASSLISQETQYF.

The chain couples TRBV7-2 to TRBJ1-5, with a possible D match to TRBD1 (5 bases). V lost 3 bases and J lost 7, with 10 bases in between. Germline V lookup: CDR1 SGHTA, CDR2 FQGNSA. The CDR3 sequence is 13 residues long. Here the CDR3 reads CASSFPGQQPQHF. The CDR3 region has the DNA TGTGCCAGCAGCTTCCCAGGGCAGCAGCCCCAGCATTTT.

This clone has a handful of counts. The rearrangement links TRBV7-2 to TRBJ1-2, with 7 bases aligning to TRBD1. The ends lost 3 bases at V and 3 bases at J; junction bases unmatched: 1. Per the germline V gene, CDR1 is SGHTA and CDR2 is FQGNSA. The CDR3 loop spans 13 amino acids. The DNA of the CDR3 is TGTGCCAGCAGCTTCGACAGGGACTATGGCTACACCTTC. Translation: CASSFDRDYGYTF.

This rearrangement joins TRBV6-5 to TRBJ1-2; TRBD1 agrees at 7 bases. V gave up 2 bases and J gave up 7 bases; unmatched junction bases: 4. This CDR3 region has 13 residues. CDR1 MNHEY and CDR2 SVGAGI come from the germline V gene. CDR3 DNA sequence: TGTGCCAGCAGTTACGGGGCAGGGGGTGGCTACACCTTC. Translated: CASSYGAGGGYTF.

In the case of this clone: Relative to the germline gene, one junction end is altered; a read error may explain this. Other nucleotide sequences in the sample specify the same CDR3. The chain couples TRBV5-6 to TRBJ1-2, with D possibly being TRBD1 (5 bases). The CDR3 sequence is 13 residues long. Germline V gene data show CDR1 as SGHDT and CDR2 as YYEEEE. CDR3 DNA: TGTGCCAGCAGTTTGGCTGCAGGGCATGGCTACACCTTC. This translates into CASSLAAGHGYTF.

The CDR3 here is CASSLTRAYEQYF. CDR3 coding DNA: TGCGCCAGCAGCCTAACCAGGGCCTACGAGCAGTACTTC. The chain combines TRBV4-3 with TRBJ2-7, with a possible D match to TRBD1 (5 bases). V lost 4 bases to trimming and J lost 2 bases, with 9 bases between them. Germline loops: CDR1 LGHNA, CDR2 YSLEER. The CDR3 sequence is 13 residues long.

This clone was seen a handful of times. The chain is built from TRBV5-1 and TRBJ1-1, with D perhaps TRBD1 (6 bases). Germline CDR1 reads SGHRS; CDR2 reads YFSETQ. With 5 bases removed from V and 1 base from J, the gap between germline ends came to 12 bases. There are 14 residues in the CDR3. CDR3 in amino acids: CASRWGGANTEAFF. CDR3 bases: TGCGCCAGCAGGTGGGGGGGGGCGAACACTGAAGCTTTCTTT. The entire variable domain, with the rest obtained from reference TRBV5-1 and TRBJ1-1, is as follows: KAGVTQTPRYLIKTRGQQVTLSCSPISGHRSVSWYQQTPGQGLQFLFEYFSETQRNKGNFPGRFSGRQFSNSRSEMNVSTLELGDSALYLCASRWGGANTEAFFGQGTRLTVV.

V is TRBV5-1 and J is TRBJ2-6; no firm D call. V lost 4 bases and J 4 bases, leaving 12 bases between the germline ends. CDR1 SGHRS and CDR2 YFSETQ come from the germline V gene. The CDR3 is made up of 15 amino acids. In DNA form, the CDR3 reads TGCGCCAGCAGCCGCTGGGCGCGCGGGGCCAACGTCCTGACTTTC. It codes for CASSRWARGANVLTF.

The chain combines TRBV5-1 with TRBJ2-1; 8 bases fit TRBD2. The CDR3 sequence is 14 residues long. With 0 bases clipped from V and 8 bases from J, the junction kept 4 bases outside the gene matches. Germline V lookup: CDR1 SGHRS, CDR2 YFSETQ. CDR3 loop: CASSLGRGGDEQFF. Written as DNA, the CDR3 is TGCGCCAGCAGCTTGGGCCGGGGGGGCGATGAGCAGTTCTTC.

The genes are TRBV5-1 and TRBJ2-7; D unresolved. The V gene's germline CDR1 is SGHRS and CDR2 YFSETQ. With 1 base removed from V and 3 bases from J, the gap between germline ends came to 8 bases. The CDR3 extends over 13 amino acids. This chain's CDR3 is CASSLSPDYEQYF. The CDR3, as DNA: TGCGCCAGCAGCTTGTCTCCAGACTACGAGCAGTACTTC. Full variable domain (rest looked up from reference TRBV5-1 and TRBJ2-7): KAGVTQTPRYLIKTRGQQVTLSCSPISGHRSVSWYQQTPGQGLQFLFEYFSETQRNKGNFPGRFSGRQFSNSRSEMNVSTLELGDSALYLCASSLSPDYEQYFGPGTRLTVT.